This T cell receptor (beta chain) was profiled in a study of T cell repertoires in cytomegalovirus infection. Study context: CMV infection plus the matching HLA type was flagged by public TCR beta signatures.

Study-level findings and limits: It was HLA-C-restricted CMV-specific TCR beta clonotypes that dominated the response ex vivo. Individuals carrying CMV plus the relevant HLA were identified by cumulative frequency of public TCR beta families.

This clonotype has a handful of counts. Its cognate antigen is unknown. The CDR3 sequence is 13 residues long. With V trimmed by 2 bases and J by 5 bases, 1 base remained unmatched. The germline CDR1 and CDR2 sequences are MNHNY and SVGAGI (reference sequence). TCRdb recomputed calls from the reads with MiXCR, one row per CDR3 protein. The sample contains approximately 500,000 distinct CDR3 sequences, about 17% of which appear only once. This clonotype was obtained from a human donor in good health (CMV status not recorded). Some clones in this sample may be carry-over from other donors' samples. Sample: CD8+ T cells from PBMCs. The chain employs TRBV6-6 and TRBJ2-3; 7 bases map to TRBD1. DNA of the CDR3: TGTGCCAGCAGTTACAGGACAGGAGATACGCAGTATTTT. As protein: CASSYRTGDTQYF.